This TCR beta chain was observed in a study of beta chain features in type 1 diabetes. Findings and limits, study-wide: A closer apparent resemblance between naive, central memory and Treg TCRB repertoires was seen in patients than in healthy donors. Type 1 diabetes patients showed a moderate but significant shortening of TCRB CDR3s in all four CD4+ subsets. Whether TCRB rearrangement is influenced by HLA type went unresolved here. Fewer insertions but more deletions were seen at VDJ junctions in type 1 diabetes patients.

Of the isolated RNA, all was reverse transcribed, and so the sequenced material was expressed TCRB transcripts. Libraries were prepared by immunoSEQ multiplex PCR; TCRdb keeps only in-frame clonotypes and omits some of them. Among some 170,000 clones listed, more than 60% were seen once. The single heparinised draw taken from each donor contained around 100 mL of blood on average. CDR3 length: 13 residues. Trimming at V came to 6 bases and at J to 2 bases, leaving 3 bases not matched to a gene. CDR1 is GTSNPN and CDR2 is SVGIG in the germline V gene (reference sequence). As concerns this clone: Its antigen is currently unknown.

The clonotype was recovered from a man aged 25-45 years with type 1 diabetes. Input material: naive CD4+ T cells from blood. The chain employs TRBV30 and TRBJ1-5; 8 bases map to TRBD1. The CDR3 is CACTTGGNQPQHF. In nucleotides, the CDR3 is TGTGCCTGCACGACAGGGGGCAATCAGCCCCAGCATTTT. The whole variable domain, filled in from reference TRBV30 and TRBJ1-5, reads SQTIHQWPATLVQPVGSPLSLECTVEGTSNPNLYWYRQAAGRGLQLLFYSVGIGQISSEVPQNLSASRPQDRQFILSSKKLLLSDSGFYLCACTTGGNQPQHFGDGTRLSIL.